Reported below is one T cell receptor beta chain. It lacks a known antigen. Base-call qualities are not available, and no considerably larger clone is one nucleotide away. These data belong to a study of blood T cell repertoires in COVID-19 (dated by TCRdb to about 2020). About the full investigation: Samples from collaborators originated in the United States, Italy and Spain and spanned both the acute and convalescent phases of COVID-19. The material from the prospective study consisted of cDNA or gDNA derived from T cells, B-cell-depleted T cells, or PBMCs. Subjects who had been exposed to COVID-19, were actively infected with it, or had recovered from it provided the deeply sampled blood TCRbeta repertoires that made up the dataset. The repertoires were made available in a free public database intended to serve as a resource for research on the immune response to SARS-CoV-2. The samples were drawn from the first 160 participants of the ongoing ImmuneRACE study and from 950 to 1,500 subjects provided by 6 global collaborators. Nearly every sample came with metadata listing a de-identified subject ID, COVID-19 status, age in years and sex. Where HLA class I and class II types were available, the types were taken from metadata supplied by the sample provider, not from assay-based typing.

From V the trimming removes 4 bases and from J it removes 7 bases, while the gene matches leave 20 bases of the junction unaccounted for. Via the germline V gene, CDR1 is SGHRS and CDR2 YFSETQ. CDR3 length: 17 amino acids, cysteine to phenylalanine. This entry keeps only the CDR3 DNA: 51 bases, framed from base 1. Whole blood was collected in K2EDTA tubes by collaborating institutions according to the institutions' own protocols. Collaborator samples were shipped for TCRbeta analysis as frozen whole blood, isolated PBMCs, or DNA extracted from either sample type. TCRbeta CDR3 regions were amplified from genomic DNA using the immunoSEQ Assay, a bias-controlled multiplex PCR. The published analysis was carried out like this. Within the assay, amplification of reference gene primers was used to estimate how many nucleated cells each sample contained. To quantify the absolute abundance of each unique TCRbeta CDR3 rearrangement, sequence reads were collapsed and filtered. Productive Simpson clonality was computed per sample as the square root of Simpson's diversity index over productive rearrangements. The table comes from immuneACCESS by way of TCRdb, which keeps in-frame sequences with V and J called. Part of the clones is missing from these tables; in studies checked, under half for an unresolved V gene and the rest for unknown reasons. Clone size and V and J calls were adopted from that table, with D and trimming inferred from the DNA. This sample gives 150,000 or so clones in total; approximately 84% of them show up just once. The ten top clones hold 22% of the sample.

Overall results and qualifications from the work: The amount of clinical and demographic metadata varied by source and participant and was provided uncurated.

The clonotype was recovered from a woman of 80 years or more with acute or convalescent COVID-19. The sample was peripheral blood. The chain uses TRBV5-1 and TRBJ2-7, with TRBD2 identical over 7 junction bases. In nucleotide form, the sequence is TGCGCCAGCAGCACAGACACATCTACGGGACTACCTTTTGAGCAGTACTTC. Its protein product is CASSTDTSTGLPFEQYF.